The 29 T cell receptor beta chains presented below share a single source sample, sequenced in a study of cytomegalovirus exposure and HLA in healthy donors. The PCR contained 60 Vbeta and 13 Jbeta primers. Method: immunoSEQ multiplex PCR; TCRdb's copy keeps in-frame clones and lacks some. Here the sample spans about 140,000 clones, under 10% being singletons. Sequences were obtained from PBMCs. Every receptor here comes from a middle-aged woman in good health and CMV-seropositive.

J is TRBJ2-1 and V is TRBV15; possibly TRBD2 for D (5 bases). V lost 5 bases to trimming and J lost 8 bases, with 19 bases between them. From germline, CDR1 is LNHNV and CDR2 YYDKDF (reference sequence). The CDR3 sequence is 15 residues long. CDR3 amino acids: CATSPRGPSPYEQFF. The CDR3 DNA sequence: TGTGCCACCAGCCCTCGAGGGCCTAGTCCCTATGAGCAGTTCTTC.

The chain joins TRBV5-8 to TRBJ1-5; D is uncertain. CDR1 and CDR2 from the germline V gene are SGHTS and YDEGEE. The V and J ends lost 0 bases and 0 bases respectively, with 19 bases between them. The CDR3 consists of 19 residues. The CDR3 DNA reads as TGTGCCAGCAGCTTGGTACCCAGGATTAGCGGTTATAGCAATCAGCCCCAGCATTTT. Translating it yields CASSLVPRISGYSNQPQHF.

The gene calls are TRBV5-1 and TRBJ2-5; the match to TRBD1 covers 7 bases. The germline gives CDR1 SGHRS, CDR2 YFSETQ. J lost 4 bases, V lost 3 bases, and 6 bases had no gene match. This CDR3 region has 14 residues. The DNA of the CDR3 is TGCGCCAGCAGCTCGACTACAGGGGTAGAGACCCAGTACTTC. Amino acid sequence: CASSSTTGVETQYF.

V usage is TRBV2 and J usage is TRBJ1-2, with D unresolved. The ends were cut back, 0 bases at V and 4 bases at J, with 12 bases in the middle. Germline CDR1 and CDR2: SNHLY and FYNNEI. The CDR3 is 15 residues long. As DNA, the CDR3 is TGTGCCAGCAGTGAAGCACCCCGGGAGGGCTATGGCTACACCTTC. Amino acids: CASSEAPREGYGYTF.

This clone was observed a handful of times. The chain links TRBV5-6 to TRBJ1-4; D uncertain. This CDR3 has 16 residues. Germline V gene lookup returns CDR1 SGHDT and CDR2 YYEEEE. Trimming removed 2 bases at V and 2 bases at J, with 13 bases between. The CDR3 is CASSFGPGFTNEKLFF. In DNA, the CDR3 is TGTGCCAGCAGCTTTGGCCCAGGTTTCACTAATGAAAAACTGTTTTTT. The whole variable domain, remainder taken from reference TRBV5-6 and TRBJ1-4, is DAGVTQSPTHLIKTRGQQVTLRCSPKSGHDTVSWYQQALGQGPQFIFQYYEEEERQRGNFPDRFSGHQFPNYSSELNVNALLLGDSALYLCASSFGPGFTNEKLFFGSGTQLSVL.

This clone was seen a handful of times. The CDR3 loop is CASSLGGPRQPQHF. DNA for the CDR3: TGTGCCAGCAGCTTGGGGGGGCCTAGGCAGCCCCAGCATTTT. V usage is TRBV7-9 and J usage is TRBJ1-5; D might be TRBD1 (6 bases). The germline gives CDR1 SEHNR, CDR2 FQNEAQ (reference sequence). Trimming removed 3 bases from V and 7 bases from J, with 13 bases in between. This CDR3 region has 14 residues.

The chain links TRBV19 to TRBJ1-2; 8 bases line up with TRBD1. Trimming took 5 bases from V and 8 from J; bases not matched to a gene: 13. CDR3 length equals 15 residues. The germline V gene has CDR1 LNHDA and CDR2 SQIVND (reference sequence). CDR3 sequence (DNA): TGTGCCAGTAGTCCGTCCAGGACAGGGATTAGGGGCTACACCTTC. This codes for CASSPSRTGIRGYTF.

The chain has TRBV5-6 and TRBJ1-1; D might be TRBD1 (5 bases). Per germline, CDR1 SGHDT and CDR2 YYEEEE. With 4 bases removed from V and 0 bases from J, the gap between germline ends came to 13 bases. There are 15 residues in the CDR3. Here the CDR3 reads CASSRRGLMNTEAFF. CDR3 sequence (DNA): TGTGCCAGCAGCCGGCGGGGACTAATGAACACTGAAGCTTTCTTT.

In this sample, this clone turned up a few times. The CDR3 nucleotides are TGTGCCAGCAGTGGGTCGTACGAGCAGTACTTC. It codes for CASSGSYEQYF. The V and J genes are TRBV25-1 and TRBJ2-5; D uncertain. The DNA end is a closer match to TRBJ2-7, so the J assignment may be wrong. This CDR3 has 11 amino acids. The germline V gene encodes CDR1 MGHDK and CDR2 SYGVNS.

The CDR3 sequence is CASSPTFFSYEQYF. The CDR3 bases are TGTGCCAGCAGCCCGACATTCTTCTCCTACGAGCAGTACTTC. V and J are TRBV7-9 and TRBJ2-7; D gene unclear. The CDR3 length is 14 residues. Germline V gene sequence: CDR1 SEHNR, CDR2 FQNEAQ (reference sequence). Trimming left V 5 bases short and J 0 bases short, with 11 bases between.

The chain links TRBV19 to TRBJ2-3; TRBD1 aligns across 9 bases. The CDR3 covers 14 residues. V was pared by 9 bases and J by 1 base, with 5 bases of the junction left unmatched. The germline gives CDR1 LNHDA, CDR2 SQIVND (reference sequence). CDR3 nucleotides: TGTGCCAGCCGACAGGGGGTCCGCACAGATACGCAGTATTTT. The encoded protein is CASRQGVRTDTQYF. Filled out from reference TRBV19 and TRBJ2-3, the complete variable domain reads DGGITQSPKYLFRKEGQNVTLSCEQNLNHDAMYWYRQDPGQGLRLIYYSQIVNDFQKGDIAEGYSVSREKKESFPLTVTSAQKNPTAFYLCASRQGVRTDTQYFGPGTRLTVL.

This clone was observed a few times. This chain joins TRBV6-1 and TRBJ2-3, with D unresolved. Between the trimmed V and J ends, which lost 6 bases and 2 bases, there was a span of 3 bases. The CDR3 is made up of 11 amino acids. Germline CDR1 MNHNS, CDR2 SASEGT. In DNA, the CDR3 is TGTGCCAGCAGCCACACAGATACGCAGTATTTT. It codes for CASSHTDTQYF.

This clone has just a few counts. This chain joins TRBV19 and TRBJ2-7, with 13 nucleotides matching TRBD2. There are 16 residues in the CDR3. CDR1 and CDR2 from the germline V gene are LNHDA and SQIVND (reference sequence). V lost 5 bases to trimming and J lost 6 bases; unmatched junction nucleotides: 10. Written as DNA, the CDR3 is TGTGCCAGTAGTCGAATACTAGCGGGGGGGCCGGTCGAGCAGTACTTC. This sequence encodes CASSRILAGGPVEQYF.

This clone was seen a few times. Here the CDR3 DNA reads TGTGCCAGCAGTTCCCTGACTAGCGGGGGGTCCAATGAGCAGTTCTTC. Amino acids: CASSSLTSGGSNEQFF. This chain connects TRBV2 to TRBJ2-1; 13 bases are shared with TRBD2. The ends lost 5 bases at V and 6 bases at J; junction bases unmatched: 7. Looked up from germline, CDR1 is SNHLY and CDR2 is FYNNEI. This CDR3 is built from 16 residues. Filled out from reference TRBV2 and TRBJ2-1, the complete variable domain reads EPEVTQTPSHQVTQMGQEVILRCVPISNHLYFYWYRQILGQKVEFLVSFYNNEISEKSEIFDDQFSVERPDGSNFTLKIRSTKLEDSAMYFCASSSLTSGGSNEQFFGPGTRLTVL.

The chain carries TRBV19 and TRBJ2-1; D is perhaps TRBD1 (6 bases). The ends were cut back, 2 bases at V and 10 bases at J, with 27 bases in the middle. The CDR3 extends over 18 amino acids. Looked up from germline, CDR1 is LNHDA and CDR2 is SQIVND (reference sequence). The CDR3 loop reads CASSIKGQGPSGVWEQFF. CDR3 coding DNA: TGTGCCAGTAGTATAAAGGGGCAGGGGCCCTCAGGAGTATGGGAGCAGTTCTTC.

Here the CDR3 DNA reads TGCGCCAGCAGCTCCGGAGGGGTTTCTGAAGCTTTCTTT. It encodes CASSSGGVSEAFF. The chain couples TRBV5-1 to TRBJ1-1; tentatively, D is TRBD1 (5 bases). From germline, CDR1 is SGHRS and CDR2 YFSETQ. V was trimmed by 3 bases and J by 6 bases, leaving 12 bases between them. The CDR3 totals 13 residues.

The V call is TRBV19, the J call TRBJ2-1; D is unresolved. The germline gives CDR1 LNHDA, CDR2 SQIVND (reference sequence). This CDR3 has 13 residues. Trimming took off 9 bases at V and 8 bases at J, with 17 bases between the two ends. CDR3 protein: CASRKEFQDEQFF. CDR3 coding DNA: TGTGCCAGCCGTAAGGAATTCCAGGATGAGCAGTTCTTC.

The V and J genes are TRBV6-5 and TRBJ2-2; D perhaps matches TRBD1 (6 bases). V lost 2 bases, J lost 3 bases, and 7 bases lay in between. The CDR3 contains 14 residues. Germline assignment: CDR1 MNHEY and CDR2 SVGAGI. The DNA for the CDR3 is TGTGCCAGCAGTTACAGGACAGACACCGGGGAGCTGTTTTTT. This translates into CASSYRTDTGELFF.

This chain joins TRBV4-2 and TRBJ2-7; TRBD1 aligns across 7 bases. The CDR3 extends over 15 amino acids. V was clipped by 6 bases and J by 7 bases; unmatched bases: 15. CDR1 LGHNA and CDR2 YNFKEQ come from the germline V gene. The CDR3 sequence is CASSRTGLPPQEQYF. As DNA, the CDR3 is TGTGCCAGCAGTAGGACAGGCCTACCCCCACAGGAGCAGTACTTC.

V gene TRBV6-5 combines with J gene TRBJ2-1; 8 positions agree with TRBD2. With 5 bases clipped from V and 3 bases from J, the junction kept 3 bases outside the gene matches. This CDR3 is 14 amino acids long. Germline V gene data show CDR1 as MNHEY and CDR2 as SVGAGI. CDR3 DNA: TGTGCCAGCAGTGATAGCGGGGACTACAATGAGCAGTTCTTC. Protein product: CASSDSGDYNEQFF.

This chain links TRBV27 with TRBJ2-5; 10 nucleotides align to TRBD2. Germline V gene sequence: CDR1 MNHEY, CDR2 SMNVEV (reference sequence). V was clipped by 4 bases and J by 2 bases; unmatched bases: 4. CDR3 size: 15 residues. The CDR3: CASSSLAGAQETQYF. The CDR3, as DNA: TGTGCCAGCAGTTCCCTAGCGGGGGCTCAAGAGACCCAGTACTTC.

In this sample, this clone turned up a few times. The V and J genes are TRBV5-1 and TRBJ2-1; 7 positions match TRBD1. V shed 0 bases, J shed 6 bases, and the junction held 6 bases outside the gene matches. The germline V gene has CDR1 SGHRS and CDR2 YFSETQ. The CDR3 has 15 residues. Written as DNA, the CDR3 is TGCGCCAGCAGCTTGGAGGGGGCAGGGGGCAATGAGCAGTTCTTC. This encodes CASSLEGAGGNEQFF.

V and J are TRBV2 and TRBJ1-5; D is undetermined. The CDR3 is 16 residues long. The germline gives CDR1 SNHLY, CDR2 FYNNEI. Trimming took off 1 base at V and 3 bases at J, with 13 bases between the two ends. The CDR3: CASSEGGQAPNQPQHF. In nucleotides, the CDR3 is TGTGCCAGCAGTGAAGGAGGGCAGGCGCCCAATCAGCCCCAGCATTTT. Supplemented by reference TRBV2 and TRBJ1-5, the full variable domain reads EPEVTQTPSHQVTQMGQEVILRCVPISNHLYFYWYRQILGQKVEFLVSFYNNEISEKSEIFDDQFSVERPDGSNFTLKIRSTKLEDSAMYFCASSEGGQAPNQPQHFGDGTRLSIL.

This CDR3 is CSVESRTEAFF. For the CDR3, the DNA is TGCAGCGTTGAATCCAGGACTGAAGCTTTCTTT. The J gene is TRBJ1-1, the V gene TRBV29-1, with D hard to call. The CDR3 is 11 residues long. V lost 2 bases and J lost 5, with 6 bases in between. Per the germline V gene, CDR1 is SQVTM and CDR2 is ANQGSEA.

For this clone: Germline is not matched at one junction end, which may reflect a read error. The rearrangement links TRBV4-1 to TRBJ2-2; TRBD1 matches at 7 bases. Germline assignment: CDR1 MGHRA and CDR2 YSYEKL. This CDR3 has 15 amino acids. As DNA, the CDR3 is TGCGCCAGCGGCCAAGAAGGGACAGTGACCGGGGAGCTGTTTTTT. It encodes CASGQEGTVTGELFF.

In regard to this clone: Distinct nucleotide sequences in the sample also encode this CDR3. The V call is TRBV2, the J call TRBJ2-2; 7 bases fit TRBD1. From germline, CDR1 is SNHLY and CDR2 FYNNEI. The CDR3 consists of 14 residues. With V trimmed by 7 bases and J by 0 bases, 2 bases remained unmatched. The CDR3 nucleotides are TGTGCCAGCAAGGGGGCAGCGAACACCGGGGAGCTGTTTTTT. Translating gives CASKGAANTGELFF.

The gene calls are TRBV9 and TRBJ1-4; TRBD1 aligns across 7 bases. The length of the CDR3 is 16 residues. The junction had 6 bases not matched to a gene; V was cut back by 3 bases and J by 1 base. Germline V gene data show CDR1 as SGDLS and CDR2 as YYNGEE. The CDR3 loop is CASSEGAVRTNEKLFF. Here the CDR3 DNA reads TGTGCCAGCAGCGAGGGGGCAGTAAGAACTAATGAAAAACTGTTTTTT.

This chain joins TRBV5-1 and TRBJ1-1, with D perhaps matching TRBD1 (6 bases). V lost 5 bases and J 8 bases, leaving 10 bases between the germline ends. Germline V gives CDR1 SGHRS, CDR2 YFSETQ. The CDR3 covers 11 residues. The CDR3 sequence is CASRSDREAFF. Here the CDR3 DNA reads TGCGCCAGCAGGTCGGACAGAGAAGCTTTCTTT.

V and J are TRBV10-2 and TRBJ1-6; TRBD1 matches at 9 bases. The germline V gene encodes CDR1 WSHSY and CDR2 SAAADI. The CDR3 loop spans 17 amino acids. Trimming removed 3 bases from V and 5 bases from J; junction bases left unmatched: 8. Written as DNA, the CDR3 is TGCGCCAGCAGTGACCCGGGACAGGGATTCCATAATTCACCCCTCCACTTT. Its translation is CASSDPGQGFHNSPLHF.